Listed here are 5 T cell receptor beta chains from one sample, sequenced in a study of molecular identifiers for immune sequencing clone quantification. TCRdb re-called the PCR reads through MiXCR, storing one row per CDR3 protein. This table holds just over 95,000 distinct CDR3 sequences, about 24% found once. The sequenced material came from naive CD8+ T cells from blood, with Jurkat cell RNA spiked in. As for subset: FACS-sorted CD8+CD4-CCR7+CD45RA+ naive T cells. The receptor set was obtained from a human donor in good health. Some libraries in this study had Jurkat cell RNA spiked in.

This clonotype was observed at least ten times. This sequence joins TRBV4-1 and TRBJ2-7; 7 bases agree with TRBD1. Germline CDR1 reads MGHRA; CDR2 reads YSYEKL. This CDR3 region has 16 residues. V shed 0 bases and J 3 bases; nucleotides not matched to a gene: 8. The CDR3 DNA is TGCGCCAGCAGCCAAGAATCAGGGACAGACAACTACGAGCAGTACTTC. It codes for CASSQESGTDNYEQYF.

A word on this clonotype: Here the CDR3 omits its conserved ending phenylalanine or tryptophan, so a read error is the likely source. The chain joins TRBV9 to TRBJ2-3; perhaps TRBD2 as D (5 bases). Germline V CDR1 and CDR2: SGDLS, YYNGEE. The CDR3 loop spans 15 amino acids. In nucleotides, the CDR3 is TGTGCCGGCAGCCTGGACCTAGCACCCCCAGATACGCAGTATTAT. Protein sequence: CAGSLDLAPPDTQYY.

The rearrangement links TRBV4-1 to TRBJ1-1; D gene unclear. The CDR3 is made up of 16 amino acids. CDR1 and CDR2 (germline): MGHRA, YSYEKL. V was trimmed by 0 bases and J by 4 bases, leaving 15 bases between them. The CDR3 spells CASSQDPSGKLTEAFF. DNA of the CDR3: TGCGCCAGCAGCCAAGATCCATCAGGAAAACTCACTGAAGCTTTCTTT.

Note on this clonotype: One end of the junction does not line up with germline, which may come from a read error. The chain couples TRBV10-3 to TRBJ1-6; no clear D gene. The CDR3 runs 17 residues. CDR1 ENHRY and CDR2 SYGVKD come from the germline V gene. The CDR3 DNA reads TGTGCCACGGCCGCGGAGGGAGAAAGCTCCTATAATTCTCCCCTCCACTTT. Translating gives CATAAEGESSYNSPLHF.

This chain uses TRBV28 with TRBJ2-1, with TRBD2 as a possible D gene (5 bases). Trimming shortened V by 5 bases and J by 8 bases, and 10 bases separated the two germline ends. The CDR3 loop spans 12 amino acids. CDR1 is MDHEN and CDR2 is SYDVKM in the germline V gene. The CDR3 region is CASSAPGDEQFF. The DNA of the CDR3 is TGTGCCAGCAGTGCACCCGGGGATGAGCAGTTCTTC.